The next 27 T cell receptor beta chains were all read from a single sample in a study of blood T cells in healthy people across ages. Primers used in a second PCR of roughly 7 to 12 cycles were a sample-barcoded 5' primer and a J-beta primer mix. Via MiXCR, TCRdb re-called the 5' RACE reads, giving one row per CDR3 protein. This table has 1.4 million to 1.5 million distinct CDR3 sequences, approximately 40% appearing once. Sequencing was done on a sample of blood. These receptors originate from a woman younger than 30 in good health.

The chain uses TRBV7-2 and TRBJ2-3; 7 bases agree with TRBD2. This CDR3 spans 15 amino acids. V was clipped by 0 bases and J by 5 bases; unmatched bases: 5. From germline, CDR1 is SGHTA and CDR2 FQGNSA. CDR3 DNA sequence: TGTGCCAGCAGCTTAGCGGGAGGGGTTGTAGATACGCAGTATTTT. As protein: CASSLAGGVVDTQYF.

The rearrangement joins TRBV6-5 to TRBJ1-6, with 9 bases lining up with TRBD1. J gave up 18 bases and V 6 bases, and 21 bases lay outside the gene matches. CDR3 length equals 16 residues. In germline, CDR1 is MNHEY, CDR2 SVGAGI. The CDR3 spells CASSTGQGTGNSSPHF. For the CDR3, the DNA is TGTGCCAGCAGCACCGGACAGGGGACGGGTAATTCATCCCCCCACTTT.

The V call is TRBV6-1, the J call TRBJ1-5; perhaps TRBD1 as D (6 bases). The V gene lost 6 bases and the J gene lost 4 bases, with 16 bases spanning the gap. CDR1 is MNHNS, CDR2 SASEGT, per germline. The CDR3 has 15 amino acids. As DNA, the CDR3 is TGTGCCAGCAGACAACAGGGCCTCGCTAATCAGCCCCAGCATTTT. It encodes CASRQQGLANQPQHF.

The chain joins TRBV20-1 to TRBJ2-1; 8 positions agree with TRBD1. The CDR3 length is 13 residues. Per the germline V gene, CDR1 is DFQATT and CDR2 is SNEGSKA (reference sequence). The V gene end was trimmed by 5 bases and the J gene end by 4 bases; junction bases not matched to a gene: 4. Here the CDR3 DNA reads TGCAGTGCTGTACACAGGGGGTACAATGAGCAGTTCTTC. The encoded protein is CSAVHRGYNEQFF.

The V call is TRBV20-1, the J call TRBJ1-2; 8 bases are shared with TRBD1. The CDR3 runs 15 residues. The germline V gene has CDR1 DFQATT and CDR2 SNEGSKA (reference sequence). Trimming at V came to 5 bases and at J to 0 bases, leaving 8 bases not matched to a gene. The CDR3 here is CSAPTGGTANYGYTF. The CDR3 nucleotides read TGCAGTGCTCCTACAGGGGGGACAGCTAACTATGGCTACACCTTC.

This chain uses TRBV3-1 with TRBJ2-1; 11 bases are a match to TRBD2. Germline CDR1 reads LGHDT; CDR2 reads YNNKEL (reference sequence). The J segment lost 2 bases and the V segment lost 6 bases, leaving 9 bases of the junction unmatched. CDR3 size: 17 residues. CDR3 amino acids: CASSPNSGRAPYNEQFF. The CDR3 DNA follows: TGTGCCAGCAGTCCTAATAGCGGGAGGGCCCCCTACAATGAGCAGTTCTTC.

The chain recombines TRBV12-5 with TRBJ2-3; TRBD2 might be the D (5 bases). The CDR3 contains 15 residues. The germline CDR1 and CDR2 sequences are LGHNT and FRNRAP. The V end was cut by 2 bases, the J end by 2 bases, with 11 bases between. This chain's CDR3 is CASGLRGPTTDTQYF. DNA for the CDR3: TGTGCTAGTGGTTTGCGAGGGCCGACCACAGATACGCAGTATTTT. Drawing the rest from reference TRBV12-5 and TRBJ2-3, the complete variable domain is DARVTQTPRHKVTEMGQEVTMRCQPILGHNTVFWYRQTMMQGLELLAYFRNRAPLDDSGMPKDRFSAEMPDATLATLKIQPSEPRDSAVYFCASGLRGPTTDTQYFGPGTRLTVL.

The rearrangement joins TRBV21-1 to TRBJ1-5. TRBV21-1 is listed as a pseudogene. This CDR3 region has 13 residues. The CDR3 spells CASAVGCNQPQHF. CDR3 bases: TGTGCCAGCGCTGTAGGGTGCAATCAGCCCCAGCATTTT.

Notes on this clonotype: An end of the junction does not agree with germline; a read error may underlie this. The CDR3 here is CASSQALPELFF. DNA of the CDR3: TGCGCCAGCAGCCAGGCACTCCCAGAGCTGTTCTTC. This chain uses TRBV4-1 with TRBJ2-1; D uncertain. Germline CDR1 is MGHRA and CDR2 is YSYEKL. The CDR3 runs to 12 residues.

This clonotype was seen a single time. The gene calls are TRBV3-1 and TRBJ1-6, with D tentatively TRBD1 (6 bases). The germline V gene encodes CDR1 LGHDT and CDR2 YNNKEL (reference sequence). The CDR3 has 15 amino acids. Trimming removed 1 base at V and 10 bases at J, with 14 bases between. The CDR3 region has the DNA TGTGCCAGCAGCCAAGGAGGGGGAAAACGGTCACCCCTCCACTTT. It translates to CASSQGGGKRSPLHF.

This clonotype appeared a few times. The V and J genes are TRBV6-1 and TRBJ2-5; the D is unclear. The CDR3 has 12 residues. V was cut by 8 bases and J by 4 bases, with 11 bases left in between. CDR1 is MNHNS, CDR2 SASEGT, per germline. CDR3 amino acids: CASPGALETQYF. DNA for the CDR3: TGTGCCAGCCCCGGCGCCTTAGAGACCCAGTACTTC.

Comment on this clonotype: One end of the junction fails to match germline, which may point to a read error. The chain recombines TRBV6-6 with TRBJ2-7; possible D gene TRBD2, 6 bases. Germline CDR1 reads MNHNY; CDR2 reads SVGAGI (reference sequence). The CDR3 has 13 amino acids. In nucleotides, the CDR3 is TGTGTCAGCACCCGCGGGACGGCCTACGAGCAGTACTTC. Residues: CVSTRGTAYEQYF.

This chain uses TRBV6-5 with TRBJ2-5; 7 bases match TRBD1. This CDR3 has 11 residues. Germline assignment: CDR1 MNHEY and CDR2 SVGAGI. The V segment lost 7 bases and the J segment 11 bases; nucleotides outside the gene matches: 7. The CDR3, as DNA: TGTGCCAGCATTGACAGGGAGTCTCAGTACTTC. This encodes CASIDRESQYF.

The CDR3 DNA reads as TGCGCCAGCGGCCAAATTAGCAATCAGCCCCAGCATTTT. It encodes CASGQISNQPQHF. V gene TRBV10-1 combines with J gene TRBJ1-5; D is uncertain. The CDR3 contains 13 residues. Germline V lookup: CDR1 WNHNN, CDR2 SYGVQD (reference sequence). The germline V and J ends were trimmed by 8 bases and 0 bases, with 8 bases remaining between them.

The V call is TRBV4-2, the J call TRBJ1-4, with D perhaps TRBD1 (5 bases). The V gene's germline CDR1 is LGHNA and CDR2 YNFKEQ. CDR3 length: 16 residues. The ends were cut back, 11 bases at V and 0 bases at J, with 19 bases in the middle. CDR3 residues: CAGSQSGGSTNEKLFF. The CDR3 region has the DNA TGTGCCGGCTCCCAATCTGGGGGGTCAACTAATGAAAAACTGTTTTTT.

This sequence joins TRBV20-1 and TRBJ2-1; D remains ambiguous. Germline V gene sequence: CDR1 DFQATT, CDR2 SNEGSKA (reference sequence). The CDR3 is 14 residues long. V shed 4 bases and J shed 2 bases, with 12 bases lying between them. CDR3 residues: CSAIGRTPYNEQFF. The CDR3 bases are TGCAGTGCTATAGGGCGCACTCCCTACAATGAGCAGTTCTTC.

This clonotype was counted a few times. The CDR3 nucleotides are TGTGCCAGCAGTTACGGATATAGCAATCAGCCCCAGCATTTT. Translated, it gives CASSYGYSNQPQHF. The rearrangement uses TRBV6-2 or TRBV6-3 and TRBJ1-5; unclear D gene. In germline, CDR1 is MNHEY, CDR2 SVGEGT. V shed 2 bases and J shed 0 bases, with 5 bases lying between them. CDR3 length equals 14 residues.

CDR3 sequence: CSAQTPGTSSNQPQHF. DNA of the CDR3: TGCAGTGCGCAAACTCCCGGGACAAGTAGCAATCAGCCCCAGCATTTT. The V call is TRBV20-1, the J call TRBJ1-5, with TRBD1 as a possible D gene (6 bases). CDR3 length: 16 residues. The V gene's germline CDR1 is DFQATT and CDR2 SNEGSKA (reference sequence). V lost 6 bases to trimming and J lost 0 bases, with 18 bases between them.

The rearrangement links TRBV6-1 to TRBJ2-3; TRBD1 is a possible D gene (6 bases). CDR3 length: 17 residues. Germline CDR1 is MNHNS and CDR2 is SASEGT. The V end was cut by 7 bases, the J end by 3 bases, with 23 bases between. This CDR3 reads CASIRRSRVGGTDTQYF. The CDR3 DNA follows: TGTGCCAGCATCCGGAGGTCGAGGGTAGGGGGAACAGATACGCAGTATTTT.

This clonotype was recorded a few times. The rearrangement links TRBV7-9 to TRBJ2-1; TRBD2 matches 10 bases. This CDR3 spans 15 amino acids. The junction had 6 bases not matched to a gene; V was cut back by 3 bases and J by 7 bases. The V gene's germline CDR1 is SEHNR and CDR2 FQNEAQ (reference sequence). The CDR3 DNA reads TGTGCCAGCAGCTTTCTAGCGGGAGCTCGGAATGAGCAGTTCTTC. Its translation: CASSFLAGARNEQFF. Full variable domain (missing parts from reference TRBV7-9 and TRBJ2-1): DTGVSQNPRHKITKRGQNVTFRCDPISEHNRLYWYRQTLGQGPEFLTYFQNEAQLEKSRLLSDRFSAERPKGSFSTLEIQRTEQGDSAMYLCASSFLAGARNEQFFGPGTRLTVL.

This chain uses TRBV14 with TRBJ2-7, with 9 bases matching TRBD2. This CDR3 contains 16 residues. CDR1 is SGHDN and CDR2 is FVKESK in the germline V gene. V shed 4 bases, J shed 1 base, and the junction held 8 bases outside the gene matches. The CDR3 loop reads CASSPLGTSPSYEQYF. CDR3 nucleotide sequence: TGTGCCAGCAGCCCCCTGGGGACTAGCCCTTCCTACGAGCAGTACTTC.

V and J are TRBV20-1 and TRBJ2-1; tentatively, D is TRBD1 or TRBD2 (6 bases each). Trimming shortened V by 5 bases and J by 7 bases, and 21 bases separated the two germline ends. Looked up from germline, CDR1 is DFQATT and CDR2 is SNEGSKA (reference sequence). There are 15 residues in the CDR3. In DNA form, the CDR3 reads TGCAGTGCTCGACGGGGGCCCCCCCCCCTTAATGAGCAGTTCTTC. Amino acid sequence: CSARRGPPPLNEQFF.

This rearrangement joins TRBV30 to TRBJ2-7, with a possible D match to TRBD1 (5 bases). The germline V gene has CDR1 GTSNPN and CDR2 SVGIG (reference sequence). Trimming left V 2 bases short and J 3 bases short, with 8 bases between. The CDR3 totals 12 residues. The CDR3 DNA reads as TGTGCCTGGAGTACAGGTCTCTACGAGCAGTACTTC. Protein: CAWSTGLYEQYF.

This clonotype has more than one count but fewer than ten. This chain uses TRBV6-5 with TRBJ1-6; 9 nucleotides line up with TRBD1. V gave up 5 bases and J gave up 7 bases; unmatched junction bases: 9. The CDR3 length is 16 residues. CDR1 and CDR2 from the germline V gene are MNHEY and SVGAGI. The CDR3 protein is CASSPGTGFGNSPLHF. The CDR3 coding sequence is TGTGCCAGCAGTCCGGGGACAGGGTTCGGGAATTCACCCCTCCACTTT.

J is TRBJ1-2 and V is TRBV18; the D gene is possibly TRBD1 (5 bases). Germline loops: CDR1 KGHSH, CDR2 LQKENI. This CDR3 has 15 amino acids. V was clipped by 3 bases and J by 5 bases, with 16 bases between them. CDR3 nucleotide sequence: TGTGCCAGCTCACCCCAGGGCGCTTCGGTATATGGCTACACCTTC. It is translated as CASSPQGASVYGYTF.

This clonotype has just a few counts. Here the CDR3 reads CASSDEAGGAYNEQFF. The CDR3 coding sequence is TGTGCCAGCAGCGACGAGGCGGGAGGAGCCTACAATGAGCAGTTCTTC. The V call is TRBV11-2, the J call TRBJ2-1, with 8 nucleotides matching TRBD2. CDR3 size: 16 residues. CDR1 and CDR2 (germline): SGHAT, FQNNGV. Losses at the gene ends were 5 bases for V and 2 bases for J; bases not matched to a gene: 8.

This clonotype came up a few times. The CDR3 coding sequence is TGTGCCAGCAGCTTTCAGAACCAGAGCAGAAACTATGGCTACACCTTC. As protein: CASSFQNQSRNYGYTF. The rearrangement links TRBV7-9 to TRBJ1-2, with D uncertain. CDR1 is SEHNR and CDR2 is FQNEAQ in the germline V gene (reference sequence). The CDR3 loop spans 16 amino acids. V shed 3 bases and J shed 2 bases, with 16 bases lying between them.